This entry concerns a single T cell receptor beta chain. Measured with immunoSEQ multiplex PCR; TCRdb has only the in-frame clones, and not every one. The repertoire holds some 1 million clones, with roughly 75% as singletons. This specimen belongs to a study of shared clonotypes between healthy human individuals. This CDR3 has 16 amino acids. Per germline, CDR1 SGHDN and CDR2 FVKESK. The ends were cut back, 0 bases at V and 1 base at J, with 10 bases in the middle. The sequence derives from a man younger than 35 in good health. The sample consisted of memory CD4+ T cells sorted from blood. The subset here: CD45RA-negative fraction. The chain combines TRBV14 with TRBJ2-4; D remains ambiguous. In DNA form, the CDR3 reads TGTGCCAGCAGCCAAGATAGGCCAAATGCCAAAAACATTCAGTACTTC. Amino acid sequence: CASSQDRPNAKNIQYF.